This TCR beta chain comes out of a study of shared clonotypes between healthy human individuals. Assay used: immunoSEQ multiplex PCR; TCRdb lists only in-frame clones, some missing. In the table there are roughly 1 million clones, 78% of which are singletons. Germline V CDR1 and CDR2: LGHNA, YNFKEQ. This CDR3 spans 16 amino acids. The ends were cut back, 3 bases at V and 0 bases at J, with 12 bases in the middle. This TCR was sampled from a man aged 18 to 29 in good health. Some clones in this sample may be carry-over from other donors' samples. The J gene is TRBJ1-3, the V gene TRBV4-2; no clear D gene. Sequencing was performed on memory CD4+ T cells from PBMCs. The subset here: CD45RA-negative fraction. The DNA of the CDR3 is TGTGCCAGCAGCCAGGCCGGCTTCTACTCTGGAAACACCATATATTTT. Amino acids: CASSQAGFYSGNTIYF.